The T cell receptor beta chain under discussion was sequenced for a study of OX40 agonist ivuxolimab in advanced cancers. Study-wide results and limits: Circulating CD4+ and CD8+ T cells showed clonal expansion by week 6 at 0.1 to 3.0 mg/kg.

Sequencing used immunoSEQ multiplex PCR; TCRdb keeps in-frame clones, though not all of them. The sample lists roughly 66,000 clones, 80% to 85% occurring once. As to this clone: Its cognate antigen is unknown.

Germline trimming cut 4 bases from V and 5 bases from J; bases unmatched to any gene: 8. The CDR3 is 16 amino acids. Germline loops: CDR1 MGHRA, CDR2 YSYEKL. The sequencing used CD4+ or CD8+ T cells sorted from blood, collected in a trial of the OX40 agonist ivuxolimab. This receptor was obtained from an adult with an advanced solid tumor such as melanoma, head and neck, liver or kidney cancer. The rearrangement joins TRBV4-1 to TRBJ2-5, with 12 bases matching TRBD2. The CDR3 bases are TGCGCCAGCAGCCTGAGACTAGCGGGAGCTGGGGAGACCCAGTACTTC. It is translated as CASSLRLAGAGETQYF.